This paragraph reports one TCR beta chain. These data come from a study of blood T cell repertoires in COVID-19. Study details: The United States, Italy and Spain supplied acute and convalescent COVID-19 samples.

Produced via immunoSEQ multiplex PCR; TCRdb's table is partial and in-frame only. This table holds about 130,000 clones, under 90% found once. The junction had 7 bases not matched to a gene; V was cut back by 6 bases and J by 2 bases. Germline assignment: CDR1 SNHLY and CDR2 FYNNEI. This CDR3 has 16 residues. The sample comprised peripheral blood. The chain is built from TRBV2 and TRBJ2-6; 7 bases map to TRBD2. This TCR was sampled from an older woman with acute or convalescent COVID-19. The DNA of the CDR3 is TGTGCCAGCAGCAGGGAGGGGATTGCTGGGGCCAACGTCCTGACTTTC. This codes for CASSREGIAGANVLTF.